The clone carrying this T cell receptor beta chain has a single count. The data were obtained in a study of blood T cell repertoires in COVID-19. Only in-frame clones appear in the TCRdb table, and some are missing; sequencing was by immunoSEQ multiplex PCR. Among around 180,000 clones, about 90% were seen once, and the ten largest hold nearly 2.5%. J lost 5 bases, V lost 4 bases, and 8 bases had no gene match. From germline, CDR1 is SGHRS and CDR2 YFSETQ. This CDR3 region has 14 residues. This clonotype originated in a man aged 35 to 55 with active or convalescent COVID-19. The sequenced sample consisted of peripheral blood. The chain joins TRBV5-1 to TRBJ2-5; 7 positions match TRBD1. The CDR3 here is CASSPGTAKETQYF. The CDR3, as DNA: TGCGCCAGCAGCCCCGGGACAGCTAAGGAGACCCAGTACTTC.